This T cell receptor beta chain is from a study of T cell repertoires in cytomegalovirus infection. Study-wide context: Public TCR beta signatures were indicative of both CMV infection and a matching HLA type.

TCRdb recomputed calls from the reads with MiXCR, one row per CDR3 protein. Here the sample spans roughly 920,000 distinct CDR3 sequences, more than 25% being singletons. This CDR3 is built from 17 residues. Germline V gives CDR1 MNHEY, CDR2 SVGEGT. Trimming removed 0 bases at V and 3 bases at J, with 17 bases between. This clonotype was seen at least ten times. Its antigen remains unknown. This specimen was cultured CD8+ T cells from PBMCs, taken from culture after CMV antigen stimulation. The receptor was isolated from a human donor in good health (CMV status not recorded). Some clones in this sample may be carry-over from other donors' samples. The J gene is TRBJ1-1, the V gene TRBV6-2 or TRBV6-3; D uncertain. CDR3 amino acids: CASSYSKFPRDDTEAFF. DNA for the CDR3: TGTGCCAGCAGTTACTCGAAATTTCCTCGGGATGACACTGAAGCTTTCTTT.